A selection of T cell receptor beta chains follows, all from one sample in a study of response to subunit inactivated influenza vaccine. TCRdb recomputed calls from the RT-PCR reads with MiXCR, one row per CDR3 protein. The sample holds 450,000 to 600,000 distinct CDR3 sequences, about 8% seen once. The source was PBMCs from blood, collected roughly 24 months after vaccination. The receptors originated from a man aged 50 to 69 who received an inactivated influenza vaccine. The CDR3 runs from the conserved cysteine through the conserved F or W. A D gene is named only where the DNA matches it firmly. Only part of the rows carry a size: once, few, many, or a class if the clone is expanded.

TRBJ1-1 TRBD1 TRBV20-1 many TGCAGTGCTAGGGACAGGCGATACCCAACTGAAGCTTTCTTT CSARDRRYPTEAFF
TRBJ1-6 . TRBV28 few TGTGCCAGCAGTTTATACAGGTCTAGCTCCTATAATTCACCCCTCCACTTT CASSLYRSSSYNSPLHF
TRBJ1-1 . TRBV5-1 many TGCGCCAGCAGTGTCACAGGGATCGCTGAAGCTTTCTTT CASSVTGIAEAFF
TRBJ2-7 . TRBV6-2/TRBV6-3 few TGTGCCAGCAGCCGAAGGAACGAGCAGTACTTC CASSRRNEQYF
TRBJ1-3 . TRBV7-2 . TGTGCCAGCAGCAGCCAGGGTGCCGGAAACACCATATATTTT CASSSQGAGNTIYF
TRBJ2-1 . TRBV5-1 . TGCGCCAGCAGCGTCAACCTCTACGGAGCGGTAAGCTCCTACAATGAGCAGTTCTTC CASSVNLYGAVSSYNEQFF
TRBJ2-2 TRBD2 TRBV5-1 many TGCGCCAGCAGCGCGCCTAGCGGGGGGACCGGGGAGCTGTTTTTT CASSAPSGGTGELFF
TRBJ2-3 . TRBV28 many TGTGCCAGCTTGAGGAGGGCCAGTTTCATCGGCACAGATACGCAGTATTTT CASLRRASFIGTDTQYF
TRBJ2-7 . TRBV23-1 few TGCGCCAGCAGTCCCAAGGGACTGTTCTCCTACGAGCAGTACTTC CASSPKGLFSYEQYF
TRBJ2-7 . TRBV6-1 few TGTGCCAGCAGAGCTGGGGGCCGTAGCTCCTACGAGCAGTACTTC CASRAGGRSSYEQYF
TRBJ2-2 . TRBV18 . TGTGCCAGCTCACCACGGGACGGGGAGCTGTTTTTT CASSPRDGELFF
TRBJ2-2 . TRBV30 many TGTGCCTGGAGTGTACGCGGACCGAACACCGGGGAGCTGTTTTTT CAWSVRGPNTGELFF
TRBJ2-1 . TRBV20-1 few TGCAGTGCTAGAGACCAGGGACTCCACTTGTACAATGAGCAGTTCTTC CSARDQGLHLYNEQFF
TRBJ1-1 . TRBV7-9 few TGTGCCAGCAGCTTGCCTCCAGGAGAAGCTTTCTTT CASSLPPGEAFF
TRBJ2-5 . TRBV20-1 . TGCAGTGCCGATTATCTAGGAGAGACCCAGTACTTC CSADYLGETQYF